This T cell receptor beta chain appears in the sequencing data of a study of CD8 T cell repertoires and HIV-1 epitope variants. At the level of the study: Separate wells received one of Twenty-five Gag or Nef variant peptides. Controls included no peptide, Ebola AY9 epitope, and a CMV, EBV, flu pool.

This CDR3 has 12 amino acids. Trimming stripped 1 base from V and 6 bases from J, with 8 bases between. Germline CDR1 is SGHDT and CDR2 is YYEEEE. TCRdb keeps only in-frame clones here, not all; method: immunoSEQ multiplex PCR. The table has a few thousand clones, nearly 70% seen once; the top ten hold under 55%. Details on this clone: Its specificity is not known.

The study's findings and limits: Only beta chains were identified, marking proliferation to antigen, not function.

This receptor was identified in a male donor with HIV. The material sequenced was cultured CD8+ T cells derived from PBMCs. This chain joins TRBV5-6 and TRBJ2-7; D perhaps matches TRBD2 (5 bases). This chain's CDR3 is CASSLFRGEQYF. CDR3 sequence (DNA): TGTGCCAGCAGCTTGTTCCGGGGCGAGCAGTACTTC.